The next 4 T cell receptor beta chains were all read from a single sample in a study of blood T cell repertoires in COVID-19. Produced via immunoSEQ multiplex PCR; TCRdb's table is partial and in-frame only. The table has about 170,000 clones, roughly 83% seen once. The source material was peripheral blood. These receptors came from a woman aged 60 to 75 with acute or convalescent COVID-19.

V and J are TRBV5-1 and TRBJ2-7, with 9 bases aligning to TRBD2. The CDR3 extends over 15 amino acids. Germline assignment: CDR1 SGHRS and CDR2 YFSETQ. V was clipped by 0 bases and J by 5 bases; unmatched bases: 6. CDR3 region: CASSLESRGGNEQYF. CDR3 in DNA: TGCGCCAGCAGCTTGGAGTCGCGGGGGGGCAACGAGCAGTACTTC. Variable domain in full (rest from reference TRBV5-1 and TRBJ2-7): KAGVTQTPRYLIKTRGQQVTLSCSPISGHRSVSWYQQTPGQGLQFLFEYFSETQRNKGNFPGRFSGRQFSNSRSEMNVSTLELGDSALYLCASSLESRGGNEQYFGPGTRLTVT.

J is TRBJ2-5 and V is TRBV6-5; the match to TRBD1 covers 11 bases. The CDR3 runs to 15 residues. V gave up 6 bases and J gave up 5 bases; unmatched junction bases: 8. Germline assignment: CDR1 MNHEY and CDR2 SVGAGI. CDR3 nucleotide sequence: TGTGCCAGCAGCGACGGACAGGGGGCGTGGGAGACCCAGTACTTC. As protein: CASSDGQGAWETQYF.

The CDR3 sequence is CASSPGTGSYEQYF. In DNA, the CDR3 is TGCGCCAGCAGCCCAGGGACAGGCTCCTACGAGCAGTACTTC. The genes are TRBV5-1 and TRBJ2-7; 8 bases map to TRBD1. V lost 4 bases to trimming and J lost 0 bases; unmatched junction nucleotides: 3. The CDR3 covers 14 residues. Looked up from germline, CDR1 is SGHRS and CDR2 is YFSETQ.

This clone was seen only a few times. V is TRBV3-1 (or the pseudogene TRBV3-2) and J is TRBJ1-6; 7 positions match TRBD1. The CDR3 runs to 15 residues. Per germline, CDR1 LGHDT and CDR2 YNNKEL (reference sequence). V gave up 6 bases and J gave up 5 bases; unmatched junction bases: 7. The CDR3 sequence is CASREGGIHNSPLHF. The CDR3 nucleotides read TGTGCCAGCAGGGAAGGGGGCATCCATAATTCACCCCTCCACTTT.